The present T cell receptor beta chain was sequenced within a study of cytomegalovirus exposure and HLA in healthy donors (dated by TCRdb to 2016 to 2017). At the level of the whole study: In an earlier analysis of several hundred of the donors, less than 350 Gb of sequence data and 117 million unique TCR beta sequences from roughly 200 million T cells were reported. Rather than drawing on any new phenotypic data, the later analysis identified candidate immune exposures from TCR beta sequences and the way those sequences occurred across donors. A later genetic analysis took genome-wide SNP genotypes for about 65% of the roughly 670 donors and used that subset as a discovery cohort. The aim of the study was to test whether cataloging public T cell receptors could identify signatures of past pathogen exposure. The genetic ancestry cluster associated with self-reported Caucasian donors included over 65% of the approximately 410 genotyped donors. About five DR-DQ haplotypes were treated as single units for association and clustering because of strong linkage in the cohort. Besides the first cohort of about 730 subjects, a separate validation cohort made up of roughly 130 different subjects was used. Donor age, sex, ethnicity and CMV serostatus were compiled alongside the repertoire data. Across some 400 genotyped donors of the cohort, an average of approximately 240,000 unique TCR beta nucleotide sequences per donor were sequenced, and roughly 18% of those sequences were non-productive. A later analysis re-analyzed previously published TCR beta repertoires from hundreds of donors and added high-resolution HLA genotyping to study TCR occurrence patterns. Class I and class II HLA loci were covered by the typing at four-digit resolution. An early release that covered fewer than 800 HLA-typed donors contained approximately 320 gigabases of sequencing data and 85 million to 100 million unique TCR sequences. Typing coverage differed by locus: A, B, C, DRB1 and DQB1 were typed in roughly 629-630 donors, DQA1 in roughly 500, DPA1 in 600 to 610, and DPB1 in approximately 450. In an earlier analysis of roughly 580 of the donors, high-throughput TCR beta sequencing was used to judge whether each TCR beta V gene segment behaved as functional or pseudogenic. Every discovery cohort repertoire had been produced on one sequencing platform. The study profiled the T cell repertoires of hundreds of subjects by immunosequencing and related them to cytomegalovirus serostatus. To predict cytomegalovirus infection status, the study brought together high-throughput TCR immunosequencing, statistical association of individual TCRs with disease status, and machine learning. The paper as a whole reports these results and caveats: Because the 87-base-pair reads could not distinguish some IMGT-functional V segments, including TRBV6-2 and TRBV6-3, those segments were excluded. A further reported finding was that TCR beta sequences accurately predicted the HLA-A and HLA-B alleles for most subjects in the first cohort. Specific HLA alleles were associated with 15,000 to 20,000 TCR beta sequences at a false discovery rate of 0.05 in a later analysis. Most CMV-associated TCR beta chains appeared to be HLA-restricted in a later analysis, and the HLA associations seemed to be driven largely by CMV exposure. Cytomegalovirus status was reported to be diagnosed by the classifier with high specificity and sensitivity in both the original and validation cohorts. Broadly in line with IMGT annotations, most TCR beta V segments showed up in productive rearrangements about 87% or about 30% of the time in an earlier analysis of some 590 of the donors. Because counts were too low, about 18 rarely observed V segments, including chromosome 9 orphons, were excluded from the earlier analysis of roughly 580 of the donors. In a later genetic analysis, a missense DCLRE1C variant was associated with V-gene and J-gene trimming of TCR beta chains, and the association was replicated in an independent cohort. A later genetic analysis reported fewer N-insertions in productive TCRs among donors in an Asian-associated ancestry cluster than the approximately 700-donor mean. The study listed approximately 160 TCR beta chains as associated with cytomegalovirus. In a later analysis, TCR association rates were found to vary across HLA loci, with the most associated TCRs seen for DRB1 alleles and the fewest for HLA-C alleles. The presence/absence analyses assumed that sequencing depth was roughly uniform across donors, and that assumption may not be true. This cohort had only TCR beta chains sequenced, and the lack of alpha or paired-chain data limited which features could be detected. Correlated functional status among segregating V segments might be attributable to linkage disequilibrium, but an unknown experimental factor could not be ruled out. A later analysis found that HLA-associated TCR beta chains were more clonally expanded and had lower generation probabilities than equally common non-associated chains. A group of highly shared sequence variants was considered likely to be a technical artifact of the sequencing pipeline. Three of the identified cytomegalovirus-associated TCR beta chains were confirmed in vitro to be specific for cytomegalovirus antigens. While some public TCRs were present in many individuals, most TCR sequences turned up only very rarely across donors. According to the authors, the approach could potentially be generalized to other disease states and immunological phenotypes. A later analysis reported that several top co-occurrence clusters appeared linked to parvovirus B19, influenza, CMV and Epstein-Barr virus. When HLA alleles, especially DR and DQ, strongly co-occurred, TCR associations were difficult to assign to individual alleles. HLA typing was unavailable for some donors at each locus, so association tests used only the typed subset. Immune exposure information for the cohort was limited to CMV serostatus.

In total, 666 healthy bone marrow donors made up the cohort. At the time of sampling, all cohort members were nominally healthy, though unrecorded immune exposures were likely present. The donor was CMV seropositive and belonged to the group of more than 250 seropositive cohort members. Every donor gave a peripheral blood sample, and the peripheral blood mononuclear cells from that sample were used for TCR beta sequencing. The Qiagen DNeasy Blood Extraction Kit was used to extract genomic DNA from the blood cell samples. Worth noting for this clone: The target of this receptor is not known. No quality values exist for individual bases; no much larger clone is one base distant.

Library creation used the immunoSEQ multiplex PCR assay. A mixture of 60 forward primers for TCR Vbeta segments and 13 reverse primers for TCR Jbeta segments was used in the multiplex PCR. A multiplex PCR assay on genomic DNA amplified the CDR3 region of rearranged TCR beta genes. Amplified TCR beta libraries were sequenced as 87-base-pair reads on the Illumina HiSeq System. As for how the authors treated the data: Across the 500 to 750 repertoires, a later analysis counted 80 million or so unique TCR beta chains, about 10 million of which were shared by at least two donors. To remove PCR and sequencing errors, raw reads were error-corrected and collapsed into unique sequences using a nearest-neighbor algorithm that merged closely related sequences. Alignment of CDR3 sequences to IMGT reference sequences was used to assign V, D and J gene segments. For a sequence to be retained, at least a six-nucleotide match to both a V gene segment and a J gene segment was required. Rearrangements were called productive when the CDR3 lacked stop codons and stayed in frame with V and J; all others were non-productive. CDR3 was defined by IMGT convention, running from the second conserved V-encoded cysteine to the conserved J-encoded phenylalanine. The earlier analysis of 550 to 650 of the donors excluded any sequence lacking an unambiguous match to a single V gene segment. An earlier analysis of 500 to 600 of the donors classified V segments as functional when productive rearrangements were above 56.7% and as segregating when the standard deviation between donors was above 5%. To diagnose cytomegalovirus status from the catalog of TCR beta chain sequences, a statistical classification framework was built. In a later analysis, V and J genes were assigned by comparing TCR nucleotide sequences against IMGT/GENE-DB human TR gene sequences. The TCRdist pipeline was used in a later analysis to assign CDR3 sequences and most-parsimonious VDJ recombination scenarios. In a later analysis, each TCR beta chain was defined by its CDR3 amino acid sequence together with its V-gene family, and reads lacking a unique V-gene family were excluded. As a way to deal with suspected cross-contamination and a sequencing artifact, a later analysis dropped more than 500 nucleotide sequences that were highly shared and had low generation probability. For each public chain, a later analysis derived a clonal expansion index from normalized ranks of inferred template counts within each repertoire. In a later analysis, generation probabilities were computed using a VDJ recombination model fitted to out-of-frame rearrangements, and the results were checked against IGoR. In a later analysis, hypergeometric tests were used to score TCR-TCR, TCR-HLA and TCR-CMV co-occurrence, with a repertoire-size bias correction applied to TCR pairs. A later analysis estimated false discovery rates by permuting HLA or CMV assignments 20 times. In a later analysis, co-occurring TCRs were grouped using DBSCAN, and TCRdist sequence similarity was added for clustering within HLA-allele-positive subsets. Repertoires with fewer than 30,000 or more than 120,000 public chains, plus five repertoires with anomalous nucleotide sharing, were excluded from co-occurrence clustering. Imported from immuneACCESS, the table was reduced by TCRdb to in-frame sequences with V and J called. These copies leave out some clones; in studies compared against another copy, an unresolved V gene accounts for under half, and the cause of the remainder is not known. V, J and clone size reflect that table, while D and trimming were determined from the DNA. The sample has around 150,000 clones on record, roughly 70% of them singletons. Under 3% of the sample comes from the top ten.

Per the germline V gene, SNHLY is the CDR1 and FYNNEI is the CDR2. The V end loses 2 bases and the J end loses 4 bases, and a stretch of 11 bases separates them. The CDR3 runs 15 amino acids, cysteine and phenylalanine included. Of all the DNA, just the CDR3 is kept, 45 bases in frame from base 1. This chain joins TRBV2 to TRBJ1-4, and perhaps TRBD1 as D gene, on 6 matching bases. The sequenced sample consisted of PBMCs. The receptor's source is a woman aged 45-65 years in good health and CMV-seropositive. The DNA sequence is as follows: TGTGCCAGCAGTGAACAAGGACAGAATAATGAAAAACTGTTTTTT. This encodes CASSEQGQNNEKLFF.